The rows below give T cell receptor beta chains drawn from one sample of a study of blood T cells in healthy people across ages. TCRdb re-called the 5' RACE reads through MiXCR, storing one row per CDR3 protein. The sample holds about 1,400,000 distinct CDR3 sequences, approximately 40% seen once. Sequencing was carried out using blood. Receptors were obtained from a woman aged 18-29 years in good health. The CDR3 runs from the conserved cysteine through the conserved F or W. Each record gives: J gene, CDR3 length, V gene, CDR3 protein.

J gene: TRBJ1-2
CDR3 length: 14
V gene: TRBV6-6
CDR3 protein: CASTLPGQVPGYTF

J gene: TRBJ1-1
CDR3 length: 13
V gene: TRBV2
CDR3 protein: CASLQETNTEAFF

J gene: TRBJ1-1
CDR3 length: 17
V gene: TRBV3-1
CDR3 protein: CASSQLKGAGMNTEAFF

J gene: TRBJ2-2
CDR3 length: 18
V gene: TRBV7-9
CDR3 protein: CASSRDSTSGGATGELFF

J gene: TRBJ2-5
CDR3 length: 14
V gene: TRBV5-1
CDR3 protein: CASSKGLQQETQYF

J gene: TRBJ2-3
CDR3 length: 14
V gene: TRBV24-1
CDR3 protein: CATSSGTGKDTQYF

J gene: TRBJ2-3
CDR3 length: 13
V gene: TRBV20-1
CDR3 protein: CSASLTSTDTQYF

J gene: TRBJ1-5
CDR3 length: 13
V gene: TRBV3-1
CDR3 protein: CASSDSPGQPQHF

J gene: TRBJ1-2
CDR3 length: 15
V gene: TRBV6-5
CDR3 protein: CTSSYSSTGFVGYTF

J gene: TRBJ1-2
CDR3 length: 13
V gene: TRBV29-1
CDR3 protein: CSVEGARVGGYTF

J gene: TRBJ1-2
CDR3 length: 16
V gene: TRBV25-1
CDR3 protein: CASSEYPRGRDYGYTF

J gene: TRBJ2-5
CDR3 length: 13
V gene: TRBV20-1
CDR3 protein: CSARSLGGETQYF

J gene: TRBJ1-2
CDR3 length: 14
V gene: TRBV30
CDR3 protein: CAWSAFWIDYGYTF

J gene: TRBJ1-2
CDR3 length: 17
V gene: TRBV29-1
CDR3 protein: CSVESGTGGEFFYGYTF

J gene: TRBJ2-1
CDR3 length: 15
V gene: TRBV7-2
CDR3 protein: CASSFSGTSYNEQFF

J gene: TRBJ2-3
CDR3 length: 13
V gene: TRBV20-1
CDR3 protein: CSYCDRSADTQYF

J gene: TRBJ1-4
CDR3 length: 15
V gene: TRBV10-3
CDR3 protein: CAISDSLAGRVKLFF

J gene: TRBJ2-3
CDR3 length: 14
V gene: TRBV10-3
CDR3 protein: CAIRRDTLTDTQYF

J gene: TRBJ2-1
CDR3 length: 13
V gene: TRBV20-1
CDR3 protein: CSARPPGDNEQFF

J gene: TRBJ2-2
CDR3 length: 15
V gene: TRBV9
CDR3 protein: CASSVGGGDTGELFF

J gene: TRBJ2-3
CDR3 length: 15
V gene: TRBV5-1
CDR3 protein: CASSLARGAGDTQYF

J gene: TRBJ2-1
CDR3 length: 14
V gene: TRBV7-2
CDR3 protein: CASSWGLAGGREFF

J gene: TRBJ2-3
CDR3 length: 17
V gene: TRBV5-1
CDR3 protein: CASSTLRGGGPEDTQYF

J gene: TRBJ2-6
CDR3 length: 15
V gene: TRBV7-2
CDR3 protein: CASSLDVAGANVLTF

J gene: TRBJ1-6
CDR3 length: 17
V gene: TRBV20-1
CDR3 protein: CSARDSETGGYNSPLHF

J gene: TRBJ1-5
CDR3 length: 16
V gene: TRBV7-2
CDR3 protein: CASSLSLGRGNQPLHF

J gene: TRBJ1-1
CDR3 length: 12
V gene: TRBV25-1
CDR3 protein: CASRRAAGQAFF

J gene: TRBJ1-1
CDR3 length: 12
V gene: TRBV29-1
CDR3 protein: CSVEDPNTEAFF

J gene: TRBJ2-1
CDR3 length: 14
V gene: TRBV6-2/TRBV6-3
CDR3 protein: CASSATPEQDEQFF

J gene: TRBJ2-7
CDR3 length: 15
V gene: TRBV5-1
CDR3 protein: CASSLARERAYEQYF

J gene: TRBJ2-7
CDR3 length: 13
V gene: TRBV29-1
CDR3 protein: CSVAPGFLGEQYF

J gene: TRBJ2-7
CDR3 length: 18
V gene: TRBV2
CDR3 protein: CASSDRRTVNLIPYEQYF

J gene: TRBJ2-3
CDR3 length: 15
V gene: TRBV9
CDR3 protein: CASSPGGANTDTQYF

J gene: TRBJ2-1
CDR3 length: 16
V gene: TRBV7-9
CDR3 protein: CASSLLAQSSYNEQFF

J gene: TRBJ2-3
CDR3 length: 12
V gene: TRBV10-2
CDR3 protein: CASSEDTTKQYF

J gene: TRBJ2-4
CDR3 length: 14
V gene: TRBV7-2
CDR3 protein: CASSLAGQGHIQYF

J gene: TRBJ2-3
CDR3 length: 19
V gene: TRBV15
CDR3 protein: CVTSMAVASGRALRDTQYF

J gene: TRBJ2-7
CDR3 length: 15
V gene: TRBV3-1
CDR3 protein: CASSRTGERSSEQYF

J gene: TRBJ2-1
CDR3 length: 15
V gene: TRBV7-9
CDR3 protein: CASSSDRGLYDEQFF

J gene: TRBJ2-5
CDR3 length: 15
V gene: TRBV28
CDR3 protein: CASSSLAWPAEAQYF

J gene: TRBJ1-2
CDR3 length: 15
V gene: TRBV11-2
CDR3 protein: CASSFLQGANYGYTF